This T cell receptor (beta chain) was identified during a study of T cells after yellow fever vaccination. The 5'RACE template-switching step produced TCR cDNA and added a universal primer site and UMIs. TCRdb independently ran MiXCR on the 5' RACE reads; one entry per CDR3 protein. The data show approximately 510,000 distinct CDR3 sequences, with roughly 22% seen just once and about 17% held by the top ten. Details on this clonotype: The antigen is unknown.

Broader study findings: Reappearance after the booster was observed for most primary-vaccination clones (roughly 95% CD4, about 90% CD8). A small proportion of clonotypes was detected in both the CD4 and CD8 compartments.

This material consisted of PBMCs, taken roughly 20 days after the first yellow fever vaccination. The source of this sequence is a man between 18 and 35 years old who received the YFV17D yellow fever vaccine.

The CDR3 reads CASSQDYVSYQETQYF. As DNA, the CDR3 is TGCGCCAGCAGCCAAGATTATGTTTCGTACCAAGAGACCCAGTACTTC. The J gene is TRBJ2-5, the V gene TRBV4-3; D remains unclear. The CDR3 runs 16 residues. Trimming shortened V by 0 bases and J by 0 bases, and 11 bases separated the two germline ends. Per the germline V gene, CDR1 is LGHNA and CDR2 is YSLEER.